This TCR beta chain derives from a study of blood T cells in healthy people across ages (dated by TCRdb to between 2015 and 2017). As for the study more broadly: In model experiments, template switching captured about one uniquely barcoded TCR beta cDNA molecule for every two T cells. Using the same blood draw, the study looked at two additional independent replicas of 1 million unique cDNA reads for two donors, one aged 18 to 30 and the other aged 80 or older. Four age groups were formed from the donors: young (average approximately 15 years), middle-aged (approximately 39), aged (approximately 60) and long-lived (approximately 80). The study measured age-related changes in TCR beta repertoire diversity using deep sequencing normalized with unique cDNA molecular identifiers. Results the study describes overall, beyond this receptor: The CMV infection status of donors was not known, potentially confounding age-related changes in expanded clonotypes. As age increased, observed TCR beta diversity per million T cells dropped in a roughly linear way, and a significant reduction was already evident by age approximately 40. Total diversity estimates from one million sequenced T cells were considered lower bounds and underestimates. Because profiling used bulk unsorted PBMCs, naive and antigen-experienced compartments could not be compared conclusively. Compared with the aged group, more naive CD4+ T cells, fewer expanded clones and increased TCR diversity were shown by the long-lived group, suggesting age selection. A strong correlation was found between observed TCR beta diversity and the percentage of naive T cells measured by flow cytometry.

Library method: 5' RACE. Sequencing used an Illumina HiSeq 2500. A second PCR of 7 to 11 cycles was performed with a sample-barcoded 5' primer and a J-beta primer mix. A template-switch 5' adaptor carrying 12 random nucleotides introduced a unique molecular identifier onto each TCR beta cDNA molecule. At least 3 million CDR3-containing paired-end reads were obtained from each sample. First-strand cDNA was synthesized from all RNA with the Mint cDNA synthesis kit, primed by a TRBC-specific oligonucleotide. All cDNA was treated with uracil-DNA glycosylase and then went through a first 18-cycle PCR with the universal primers M1SS and BC2_uni_R. Regarding the original processing steps: Normalization of each sample was performed by random selection of 1 million high-quality reads, each carrying a distinct molecular identifier. Reads with shared molecular identifiers were discarded instead of being binned into consensus sequences. MiTCR, set to a Q25 quality threshold and the strictest error-elimination algorithm, was used for CDR3 identification, clonotype clustering and error correction. A nonparametric unseen species model using Euler transformation provided a lower-bound estimate of total TCR beta diversity. The public sequencing data were trimmed at Q25 with fastp and processed into clonotypes with MiXCR by TCRdb, which kept only in-frame beta chains. Every CDR3 protein is listed once, alongside the most common genes and DNA of its rows. For this entry, the V and J calls and clone size follow TCRdb and not the study's own pipeline. The table for this sample lists 800,000 to 1,300,000 distinct CDR3 sequences; under 30% of them were counted only once. The ten largest clones take up less than 0.85% of the sample.

Donors were 35 to 40 systemically healthy Caucasian individuals from Russia aged roughly 6 to 90 years. Approximately 9 milliliters of peripheral blood were collected from each donor into EDTA-treated Vacutainer tubes. Ficoll-Paque density-gradient centrifugation was used to isolate PBMCs, with at least 7 million obtained per sample. Total RNA, at least 5 micrograms per sample, was extracted from PBMCs with Trizol reagent. For every donor, flow cytometry on a PBMC aliquot measured the percentage of naive CD45RAhigh/CD27high T cells. This clonotype came up a few times. No cognate antigen has been identified for it. Per-nucleotide qualities are absent, and no much larger clonotype sits a single base away. The CDR3 runs 19 amino acids, cysteine and phenylalanine included. The CDR3 DNA has 57 bases and is translated from base 1. CDR1 and CDR2, looked up from the germline V gene, are SGHDN and FVKESK. V ends up 2 bases short and J 0 bases short, with an unmatched junction base count of 10.

The same data also went into a second study, on T cells of mothers and their children. Looking at the second paper: The donors were nine systemically healthy Caucasian individuals, made up of three mothers and their six children. cDNA synthesis consumed the entire amount of extracted RNA, loaded at roughly 1.5 ug RNA in each 15 ul reaction. In the second PCR, the M1S primer added sample barcodes and 2-4 random nucleotides. Each mother yielded over 8.5 million TCR beta CDR3 reads and each child 2.5 million to 3 million reads. In both related and unrelated pairs, thymic selection shapes the output of TCR recombination in a similar way, with inherited differences having only a minor effect. Normalized repertoire overlap was always slightly but never significantly higher in related than unrelated mother-child pairs. Persistent microchimeric T cell clones were not detected, at a sensitivity of approximately 93 clones per million clonotypes. The study used deep NGS to compare TCR beta repertoires of mothers and children, seeking features distinguishing related mother-child pairs from unrelated individuals. On average, the children were roughly 10 +/- 4 years old, while the mothers were roughly 40 +/- 4 years old. After adapters were ligated using NEBNext reagents, the libraries underwent 100+100 nt paired-end sequencing on an Illumina HiSeq 2000. Mother and child libraries were prepared a month apart and sequenced in separate runs to prevent cross-contamination. For each donor, somewhere between roughly 500,000 and 2,100,000 distinct TCR beta clonotypes were identified. Naive TCR beta clonotypes were estimated from low-frequency clonotypes matched to each donor's FACS-determined naive share, without sorting.

The V and J segments used are TRBV14 and TRBJ2-2, and 9 junctional nucleotides match TRBD2. Source material: blood. The origin of this receptor is a girl aged 2-10 years in good health. The CDR3 protein sequence reads: CASSQSGGRALSNTGELFF. The DNA is as follows: TGTGCCAGCAGCCAATCTGGCGGGAGGGCCCTCTCGAACACCGGGGAGCTGTTTTTT.